The subject of this entry is one T cell receptor beta chain. Trimming at V came to 0 bases and at J to 3 bases, leaving 4 bases not matched to a gene. The CDR3 loop spans 17 amino acids. Germline V CDR1 and CDR2: SGHAT, FQNNGV. The second PCR ran roughly 7 to 12 cycles with a sample-barcoded 5' primer and J-beta primers. Each CDR3 protein gets one entry after TCRdb re-called the 5' RACE reads with MiXCR. The sample has approximately 900,000 distinct CDR3 sequences; approximately 49% are singletons. These data come from a study of blood T cells in healthy people across ages. This TCR derives from a man aged 30 to 45 in good health. The chain couples TRBV11-2 to TRBJ2-3, with 12 bases fitting TRBD2. The sample taken for sequencing was blood. In DNA form, the CDR3 reads TGTGCCAGCAGCTTAGACCCTAGCGGGGGGGCAACAGATACGCAGTATTTT. Protein sequence: CASSLDPSGGATDTQYF. Drawing the rest from reference TRBV11-2 and TRBJ2-3, the complete variable domain is EAGVAQSPRYKIIEKRQSVAFWCNPISGHATLYWYQQILGQGPKLLIQFQNNGVVDDSQLPKDRFSAERLKGVDSTLKIQPAKLEDSAVYLCASSLDPSGGATDTQYFGPGTRLTVL.